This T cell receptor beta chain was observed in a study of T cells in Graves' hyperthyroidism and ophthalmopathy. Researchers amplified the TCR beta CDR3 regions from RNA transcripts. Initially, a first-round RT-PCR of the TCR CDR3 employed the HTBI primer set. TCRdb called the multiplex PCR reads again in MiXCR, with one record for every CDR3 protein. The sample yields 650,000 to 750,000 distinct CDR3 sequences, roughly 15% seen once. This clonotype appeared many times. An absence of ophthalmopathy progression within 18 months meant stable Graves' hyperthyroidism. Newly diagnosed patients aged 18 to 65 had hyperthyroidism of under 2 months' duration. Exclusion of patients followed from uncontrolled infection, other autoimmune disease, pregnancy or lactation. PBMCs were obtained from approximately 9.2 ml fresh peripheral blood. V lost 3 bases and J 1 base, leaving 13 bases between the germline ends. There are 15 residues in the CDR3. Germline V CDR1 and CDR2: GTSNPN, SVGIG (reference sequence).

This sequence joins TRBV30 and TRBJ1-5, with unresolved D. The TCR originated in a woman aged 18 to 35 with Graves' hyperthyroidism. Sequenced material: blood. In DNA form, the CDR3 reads TGTGCCTGGAGCGCAGGCTCGTCGAGCAATCAGCCCCAGCATTTT. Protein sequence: CAWSAGSSSNQPQHF.